This record looks at one T cell receptor (beta chain) sequence and its context. The junction departs from the called germline gene at one end, perhaps through a read error. Additional DNA sequences in this sample encode the identical CDR3. This record comes from a study of blood T cell repertoires in COVID-19. Generated by immunoSEQ multiplex PCR, the TCRdb table keeps only in-frame clones and is missing some. This table has 250,000 or so clones, about 90% appearing once. Germline loops: CDR1 SGHRS, CDR2 YFSETQ. The CDR3 consists of 14 residues. J is TRBJ2-3 and V is TRBV5-1; the D gene is possibly TRBD2 (6 bases). Material: peripheral blood. The sequence derives from a man older than 75 with acute or convalescent COVID-19. CDR3 bases: TGTGCCAGCAGCTATGGTCCTAGCGCAGATACGCAGTATTTT. Amino acids: CASSYGPSADTQYF.